These 20 T cell receptor beta chains share one sample of origin, sequenced in a study of cytomegalovirus exposure and HLA in healthy donors. This PCR relied on a set of 60 Vbeta primers and 13 Jbeta primers. The repertoire was sequenced with immunoSEQ multiplex PCR; TCRdb's copy has only in-frame clones and lacks some. The repertoire has 150,000 or so clones, over 65% of them found once; the top ten carry under 2.5%. Source material: PBMCs. These TCRs come from a man aged 25 to 40 in good health and CMV-seronegative.

The chain uses TRBV5-4 and TRBJ2-1; TRBD1 aligns across 7 bases. The CDR3 contains 13 residues. V trimming: 4 bases; J trimming: 8 bases; junction bases outside the gene matches: 6. Germline loops: CDR1 SGHNT, CDR2 YYREEE (reference sequence). The CDR3 spells CASSPTGSDEQFF. The CDR3 DNA reads as TGTGCCAGCAGCCCGACAGGGTCGGATGAGCAGTTCTTC.

The chain couples TRBV19 to TRBJ2-5; D is ambiguous. The V gene's germline CDR1 is LNHDA and CDR2 SQIVND (reference sequence). This CDR3 is 14 amino acids long. The germline V and J ends were trimmed by 6 bases and 0 bases, with 11 bases remaining between them. DNA for the CDR3: TGTGCCAGTAGGACCAGCGCCAACCAAGAGACCCAGTACTTC. This sequence encodes CASRTSANQETQYF.

The chain joins TRBV6-5 to TRBJ1-6; 8 bases are shared with TRBD1. Trimming cost V 2 bases and J 8 bases; bases outside gene matches: 8. The germline CDR1 and CDR2 sequences are MNHEY and SVGAGI. The CDR3 loop spans 16 amino acids. The CDR3 loop reads CASSYTRGPADSPLHF. DNA for the CDR3: TGTGCCAGCAGTTACACCAGGGGGCCCGCAGATTCACCCCTCCACTTT.

The rearrangement links TRBV5-1 to TRBJ2-7, with TRBD1 matching over 7 bases. Trimming cost V 6 bases and J 3 bases; bases outside gene matches: 9. CDR3 length equals 14 residues. Germline CDR1 SGHRS, CDR2 YFSETQ. The CDR3 bases are TGCGCCAGCAAATCCACAGGGGACCTCTACGAGCAGTACTTC. This sequence encodes CASKSTGDLYEQYF.

This rearrangement joins TRBV28 to TRBJ2-7; tentatively, D is TRBD1 (5 bases). Trimming pared 7 bases from V and 8 bases from J, leaving 24 bases between. The V gene's germline CDR1 is MDHEN and CDR2 SYDVKM. The CDR3 sequence is 15 residues long. CDR3 in amino acids: CASTPPTGGSSQQYF. The CDR3 DNA follows: TGTGCCAGCACCCCCCCAACAGGCGGTAGTTCTCAGCAGTACTTC.

This chain joins TRBV11-2 and TRBJ2-7; TRBD1 aligns across 7 bases. Germline assignment: CDR1 SGHAT and CDR2 FQNNGV. The CDR3 is 13 residues long. The V and J ends lost 5 bases and 9 bases, in that order; junction bases with no gene match: 10. The CDR3 region is CASSPRTGGWQYF. In DNA, the CDR3 is TGTGCCAGCAGCCCCCGGACAGGAGGCTGGCAGTACTTC.

The chain combines TRBV6-5 with TRBJ1-2, with TRBD1 matching 8 bases. V lost 0 bases and J lost 7; bases outside the gene matches: 7. Germline assignment: CDR1 MNHEY and CDR2 SVGAGI. The CDR3 is 15 amino acids. CDR3 sequence reads: CASSYSYRGGVGYTF. The CDR3 bases are TGTGCCAGCAGTTACTCGTACAGGGGGGGCGTTGGCTACACCTTC.

The rearrangement joins TRBV7-2 to TRBJ1-1, with D unresolved. The germline CDR1 and CDR2 sequences are SGHTA and FQGNSA. Trimming pared 5 bases from V and 10 bases from J, leaving 23 bases between. The CDR3 has 15 residues. The CDR3 sequence: CASSRRGSRLGGAFF. The CDR3 DNA is TGTGCCAGCAGCCGACGGGGATCACGTTTAGGCGGAGCTTTCTTT.

The V and J genes are TRBV5-4 and TRBJ2-1; the match to TRBD1 covers 8 bases. The CDR3 totals 15 residues. V gave up 4 bases and J gave up 4 bases; unmatched junction bases: 7. Germline V gene sequence: CDR1 SGHNT, CDR2 YYREEE (reference sequence). The CDR3 sequence is CASSQDRAVYNEQFF. CDR3 DNA sequence: TGTGCCAGCAGCCAGGACAGGGCCGTGTACAATGAGCAGTTCTTC. The full variable domain, rest sourced from reference TRBV5-4 and TRBJ2-1, is ETGVTQSPTHLIKTRGQQVTLRCSSQSGHNTVSWYQQALGQGPQFIFQYYREEENGRGNFPPRFSGLQFPNYSSELNVNALELDDSALYLCASSQDRAVYNEQFFGPGTRLTVL.

V usage is TRBV5-4 and J usage is TRBJ2-1; 10 bases match TRBD2. Germline CDR1 and CDR2: SGHNT and YYREEE (reference sequence). V shed 4 bases and J 9 bases; nucleotides not matched to a gene: 13. This CDR3 region has 16 residues. DNA for the CDR3: TGTGCCAGCAGCGGAAGCGGGGGGGCCAGATTCGGTGAGCAGTTCTTC. Translated, it gives CASSGSGGARFGEQFF.

J is TRBJ2-3 and V is TRBV19; 7 nucleotides agree with TRBD1. Germline V gene sequence: CDR1 LNHDA, CDR2 SQIVND (reference sequence). The CDR3 extends over 15 amino acids. J lost 0 bases, V lost 3 bases, and 3 bases had no gene match. The CDR3 sequence is CASSIDRASTDTQYF. CDR3 coding DNA: TGTGCCAGTAGTATCGACAGGGCTAGCACAGATACGCAGTATTTT. Full variable domain (rest looked up from reference TRBV19 and TRBJ2-3): DGGITQSPKYLFRKEGQNVTLSCEQNLNHDAMYWYRQDPGQGLRLIYYSQIVNDFQKGDIAEGYSVSREKKESFPLTVTSAQKNPTAFYLCASSIDRASTDTQYFGPGTRLTVL.

This clone was counted a few times. The genes are TRBV4-3 and TRBJ2-5; 8 bases are shared with TRBD2. Unmatched junction bases numbered 9, after V lost 4 bases and J lost 5 bases. Germline assignment: CDR1 LGHNA and CDR2 YSLEER. The CDR3 extends over 15 amino acids. CDR3 sequence: CASSRRRGAMETQYF. CDR3 DNA: TGCGCCAGCAGCCGCCGGCGGGGGGCAATGGAGACCCAGTACTTC.

This chain uses TRBV29-1 with TRBJ2-1; D perhaps matches TRBD2 (6 bases). The length of the CDR3 is 10 residues. Deletions cut 3 bases from V and 9 bases from J, with 6 bases between. Germline CDR1 is SQVTM and CDR2 is ANQGSEA. In DNA, the CDR3 is TGCAGCGTTGAGGAGGGTGAGCAGTTCTTC. The encoded protein is CSVEEGEQFF.

The V and J genes are TRBV19 and TRBJ2-1; 7 positions agree with TRBD2. CDR3 length equals 15 residues. V lost 6 bases to trimming and J lost 4 bases; unmatched junction nucleotides: 9. The germline V gene encodes CDR1 LNHDA and CDR2 SQIVND (reference sequence). CDR3 DNA: TGTGCCAGTAGCTTTAGAAGCGGGGATTACAATGAGCAGTTCTTC. This sequence encodes CASSFRSGDYNEQFF.

The V gene is TRBV7-9, the J gene TRBJ2-2; no reliable D call. Germline V gene sequence: CDR1 SEHNR, CDR2 FQNEAQ (reference sequence). The CDR3 extends over 14 amino acids. Trimming removed 4 bases at V and 3 bases at J, with 9 bases between. The CDR3 here is CASSSLQYTGELFF. DNA for the CDR3: TGTGCCAGCAGCTCCTTACAATACACCGGGGAGCTGTTTTTT.

J is TRBJ1-1 and V is TRBV7-8, with 9 bases fitting TRBD1. The V segment lost 3 bases and the J segment 6 bases; nucleotides outside the gene matches: 8. This CDR3 spans 15 amino acids. CDR1 and CDR2 (germline): SGHVS, FQNEAQ. The CDR3 is CASSLAGTGSPEAFF. CDR3 in DNA: TGTGCCAGCAGCTTGGCCGGGACAGGGTCTCCTGAAGCTTTCTTT.

The rearrangement uses TRBV5-8 and TRBJ1-5; the D gene is possibly TRBD1 (6 bases). From germline, CDR1 is SGHTS and CDR2 YDEGEE. The CDR3 is made up of 16 amino acids. V gave up 2 bases and J gave up 2 bases, with 14 bases separating them. DNA for the CDR3: TGTGCCAGCAGCTTTCGGGGGGGGCATGGCAATCAGCCCCAGCATTTT. It translates to CASSFRGGHGNQPQHF.

The chain links TRBV28 to TRBJ2-1; 7 positions agree with TRBD2. V lost 4 bases to trimming and J lost 5 bases; unmatched junction nucleotides: 8. Germline lookup yields CDR1 MDHEN and CDR2 SYDVKM. The length of the CDR3 is 15 residues. CDR3 residues: CASSYPAGRNNEQFF. For the CDR3, the DNA is TGTGCCAGCAGTTACCCAGCGGGGAGGAACAATGAGCAGTTCTTC.

The chain combines TRBV27 with TRBJ2-2; D gene uncertain. CDR3 length equals 12 residues. The germline gives CDR1 MNHEY, CDR2 SMNVEV (reference sequence). V shed 6 bases and J shed 2 bases, with 4 bases lying between them. The CDR3 DNA sequence: TGTGCCAGCAGCCCTAACACCGGGGAGCTGTTTTTT. Its protein product is CASSPNTGELFF.

The chain is built from TRBV6-4 and TRBJ2-1; the match to TRBD2 covers 7 bases. The trim removed 2 bases at V and 7 bases at J, leaving 2 bases unmatched. This CDR3 has 13 residues. In germline, CDR1 is MRHNA, CDR2 SNTAGT. The CDR3 loop reads CASSDGGGNEQFF. The CDR3 region has the DNA TGTGCCAGCAGTGACGGGGGGGGGAATGAGCAGTTCTTC.